The 25 T cell receptor beta chains presented below share a single source sample, sequenced in a study of blood T cells in healthy people across ages. Primed by a sample-barcoded 5' primer and a J-beta primer mix, a second PCR proceeded for about 7 to 11 cycles. MiXCR, applied by TCRdb to the 5' RACE reads, yields one record per CDR3 protein. The profile shows almost 1 million distinct CDR3 sequences, 45% to 60% of them singletons. The sample was blood. Receptor source: an older woman in good health.

This clonotype was recorded many times. J is TRBJ2-5 and V is TRBV7-2; D uncertain. V was trimmed by 0 bases and J by 1 base, leaving 6 bases between them. The CDR3 extends over 14 amino acids. The germline CDR1 and CDR2 sequences are SGHTA and FQGNSA. The CDR3 DNA reads as TGTGCCAGCAGCTTAGCCGGCAGCCAAGAGACCCAGTACTTC. Translated, it gives CASSLAGSQETQYF.

The chain uses TRBV19 and TRBJ2-7; 9 nucleotides align to TRBD1. After removal of 6 bases from V and 3 bases from J, the junction contained 9 bases not matched to a gene. The CDR3 contains 15 residues. Germline V CDR1 and CDR2: LNHDA, SQIVND (reference sequence). DNA of the CDR3: TGTGCCAGTAGCCTGCACGGGGACAGGGACTACGAGCAGTACTTC. It is translated as CASSLHGDRDYEQYF.

This clonotype has more than one count but fewer than ten. V gene TRBV2 combines with J gene TRBJ2-7, with TRBD2 identical over 9 bases. The tail of the sequence fits TRBJ2-5 better, so the J call may be wrong. This CDR3 has 12 residues. Germline V gene lookup returns CDR1 SNHLY and CDR2 FYNNEI. DNA of the CDR3: TGTGCTACTAGCGGGTTTAAAAAGACCCAGTACTTC. Its protein product is CATSGFKKTQYF.

The gene calls are TRBV6-2 or TRBV6-3 and TRBJ2-4; D may be TRBD2 (6 bases). Near its end, the DNA agrees better with TRBJ2-7, so the J call may be wrong. The CDR3 runs 14 residues. Germline CDR1 reads MNHEY; CDR2 reads SVGEGT. For the CDR3, the DNA is TGTGCCAGCACCGCGGGAAGAGGAACCTACGAGCAGTACTTC. It specifies CASTAGRGTYEQYF.

This clonotype was seen more than once but under ten times. This chain connects TRBV20-1 to TRBJ2-5; D remains unclear. Trimming removed 2 bases from V and 0 bases from J, with 7 bases in between. Germline CDR1 and CDR2: DFQATT and SNEGSKA (reference sequence). This CDR3 has 13 residues. CDR3 DNA: TGCAGTGCTAGACCGCAGTACCAAGAGACCCAGTACTTC. This encodes CSARPQYQETQYF.

The CDR3 reads CASSFEEWAEQYF. The CDR3 DNA follows: TGTGCCAGCAGTTTTGAGGAATGGGCGGAGCAGTACTTC. This chain joins TRBV28 and TRBJ2-7; D uncertain. This CDR3 region has 13 residues. From germline, CDR1 is MDHEN and CDR2 SYDVKM. V gave up 3 bases and J gave up 7 bases, with 13 bases separating them.

In its sample, this clonotype was seen a few times. The CDR3 DNA reads as TGTGCCAGCAGTGAGGGGGGGTTTTATGAAAAACTGTTTTTT. Amino acids: CASSEGGFYEKLFF. The gene calls are TRBV25-1 and TRBJ1-4, with D maybe TRBD1 (5 bases). The CDR3 is made up of 14 amino acids. Germline lookup yields CDR1 MGHDK and CDR2 SYGVNS. Trimming took 3 bases from V and 6 from J, leaving 11 bases between them.

This clonotype was observed a handful of times. The chain links TRBV12-3 or TRBV12-4 to TRBJ2-1; 12 bases align to TRBD2. The better agreement between TRBJ2-7 and the DNA end casts doubt on the J call. This CDR3 contains 15 residues. The CDR3 bases are TGTGCCAGCAGGACTAGCGGGAGTCCCTACAATGAGCAGTACTTC. This translates into CASRTSGSPYNEQYF.

This clonotype was observed a few times. The gene calls are TRBV27 and TRBJ2-4; possibly TRBD2 for D (6 bases). Germline V gene sequence: CDR1 MNHEY, CDR2 SMNVEV (reference sequence). This CDR3 comprises 15 residues. The V gene lost 5 bases and the J gene lost 7 bases, with 18 bases spanning the gap. As DNA, the CDR3 is TGTGCCAGCAGTCCCTCGTTGGAGGGAGTGAACATTCAGTACTTC. Its translation: CASSPSLEGVNIQYF.

The chain has TRBV12-3 or TRBV12-4 and TRBJ2-4; 12 bases agree with TRBD2. The J call is in doubt because the DNA end fits TRBJ2-5 better. The CDR3 is 17 amino acids. This chain's CDR3 is CASSLGLAGGPWETQYF. CDR3 nucleotide sequence: TGTGCCAGCAGTTTGGGGCTAGCGGGAGGGCCATGGGAGACCCAGTACTTC.

V is TRBV20-1 and J is TRBJ2-1; TRBD2 is a possible D gene (6 bases). The better agreement between TRBJ2-7 and the DNA end casts doubt on the J call. Germline CDR1 reads DFQATT; CDR2 reads SNEGSKA (reference sequence). CDR3 length: 13 residues. CDR3 in amino acids: CSAGGVVNNEQYF. Written as DNA, the CDR3 is TGCAGTGCCGGAGGGGTGGTTAACAATGAGCAGTACTTC.

This rearrangement joins TRBV5-1 to TRBJ2-5; 8 nucleotides match TRBD1. Germline trimming cut 0 bases from V and 6 bases from J; bases unmatched to any gene: 7. The CDR3 extends over 15 amino acids. Germline V gene sequence: CDR1 SGHRS, CDR2 YFSETQ. CDR3 nucleotide sequence: TGCGCCAGCAGCTTGGCGGCAGGGGGCCCGAAGACCCAGTACTTC. This sequence encodes CASSLAAGGPKTQYF. The entire variable domain, with the rest obtained from reference TRBV5-1 and TRBJ2-5, is as follows: KAGVTQTPRYLIKTRGQQVTLSCSPISGHRSVSWYQQTPGQGLQFLFEYFSETQRNKGNFPGRFSGRQFSNSRSEMNVSTLELGDSALYLCASSLAAGGPKTQYFGPGTRLLVL.

J is TRBJ2-5 and V is TRBV4-3, with D possibly TRBD1 on 6 matching bases. CDR3 size: 13 residues. Germline CDR1 is LGHNA and CDR2 is YSLEER. The V end was cut by 4 bases, the J end by 11 bases, with 17 bases between. CDR3 nucleotide sequence: TGCGCCAGCAGCCTTCGCCGGGACACCGTGCAGTACTTC. It yields the protein CASSLRRDTVQYF.

Note on this clonotype: At one end, the junction sequence differs from germline, possibly due to a read error. The chain uses TRBV27 and TRBJ2-1; D gene unclear. Germline assignment: CDR1 MNHEY and CDR2 SMNVEV (reference sequence). The CDR3 is 14 amino acids. The CDR3, as DNA: TGTGCCAGCAGACTTAGGAGCTCCTACAGTGAGCAGTTCTTC. Its protein is CASRLRSSYSEQFF.

The chain has TRBV10-3 and TRBJ2-2; perhaps TRBD1 as D (5 bases). The germline V and J ends were trimmed by 0 bases and 3 bases, with 11 bases remaining between them. The CDR3 is 16 amino acids. The germline V gene has CDR1 ENHRY and CDR2 SYGVKD. The CDR3 loop is CAISESSGRYTGELFF. DNA for the CDR3: TGTGCCATCAGTGAGTCTTCAGGGCGATACACCGGGGAGCTGTTTTTT.

For this clonotype: One end of the junction does not line up with germline, which may come from a read error. The V and J genes are TRBV28 and TRBJ2-7, with 8 bases lining up with TRBD2. Looked up from germline, CDR1 is MDHEN and CDR2 is SYDVKM. This CDR3 spans 15 amino acids. CDR3 region: CASSTVSGSSYERYF. CDR3 nucleotides: TGTGCCAGCAGTACGGTCAGCGGGAGCTCCTACGAGCGGTACTTC. Complete variable domain (other parts from reference TRBV28 and TRBJ2-7): DVKVTQSSRYLVKRTGEKVFLECVQDMDHENMFWYRQDPGLGLRLIYFSYDVKMKEKGDIPEGYSVSREKKERFSLILESASTNQTSMYLCASSTVSGSSYERYFGPGTRLTVT.

This rearrangement joins TRBV29-1 to TRBJ2-1; tentative D call: TRBD1 (6 bases). The CDR3 is 15 amino acids. Trimming pared 8 bases from V and 1 base from J, leaving 18 bases between. Germline V gives CDR1 SQVTM, CDR2 ANQGSEA. The CDR3 spells CSIVRQAISYNEQFF. In DNA, the CDR3 is TGCAGCATCGTGAGACAGGCTATATCCTACAATGAGCAGTTCTTC.

This clonotype was seen a few times. This chain uses TRBV6-5 with TRBJ2-7; either TRBD1 or TRBD2 may fit D (5 bases each). V shed 5 bases and J shed 5 bases, with 19 bases lying between them. CDR1 is MNHEY, CDR2 SVGAGI, per germline. The CDR3 covers 15 residues. The CDR3 sequence is CASSEIRPGDHEQYF. CDR3 DNA: TGTGCCAGCAGTGAAATCCGACCCGGGGACCACGAGCAGTACTTC.

The rearrangement links TRBV6-2 or TRBV6-3 to TRBJ2-7; D possibly corresponds to TRBD1 (6 bases). V lost 0 bases and J lost 2, with 11 bases in between. The CDR3 has 15 amino acids. In germline, CDR1 is MNHEY, CDR2 SVGEGT. The CDR3 DNA is TGTGCCAGCAGTTACTCAAGGGGGACGACCTACGAGCAGTACTTC. The encoded protein is CASSYSRGTTYEQYF.

V and J are TRBV7-2 and TRBJ2-7, with a possible D match to TRBD2 (5 bases). The CDR3 spans 14 residues. Germline CDR1 and CDR2: SGHTA and FQGNSA. Trimming took 3 bases from V and 1 from J, leaving 10 bases between them. CDR3: CASSFSERSYEQYF. The CDR3 nucleotides read TGTGCCAGCAGCTTCTCAGAGCGGTCCTACGAGCAGTACTTC.

In DNA, the CDR3 is TGTGCCAGCAGCGCATGGGGGGGTCTTTATGAAAAACTGTTTTTT. Translated, it gives CASSAWGGLYEKLFF. The chain recombines TRBV21-1 with TRBJ1-4; the table's TRBD1 call for D was not verified on the DNA. TRBV21-1 is described as a pseudogene. This CDR3 comprises 15 residues.

This clonotype was recorded a few times. The rearrangement links TRBV4-1 to TRBJ1-6; D not resolved. The CDR3 loop spans 12 amino acids. Trimming pared 0 bases from V and 9 bases from J, leaving 3 bases between. Germline values: CDR1 MGHRA, CDR2 YSYEKL. In DNA form, the CDR3 reads TGCGCCAGCAGCCAAGATACTTCACCCCTCCACTTT. Protein sequence: CASSQDTSPLHF.

The rearrangement joins TRBV4-3 to TRBJ2-5, with D unresolved. The ends were cut back, 0 bases at V and 5 bases at J, with 10 bases in the middle. There are 14 residues in the CDR3. Germline assignment: CDR1 LGHNA and CDR2 YSLEER. The CDR3 DNA reads TGCGCCAGCAGCCAAGAATACCCGGAGGAGACCCAGTACTTC. Amino acid sequence: CASSQEYPEETQYF.

With respect to this clonotype: One end of the junction varies from germline; a read error may be responsible. This chain uses TRBV11-2 with TRBJ2-1, with D hard to call. Per the germline V gene, CDR1 is SGHAT and CDR2 is FQNNGV. The CDR3 covers 15 residues. The DNA for the CDR3 is TGTGCCAGCAGTTTAGACGGACGGGCGATCAGGGAGCAGTTCTTC. This encodes CASSLDGRAIREQFF. Based on the CDR3 plus reference TRBV11-2 and TRBJ2-1, the full variable domain is EAGVAQSPRYKIIEKRQSVAFWCNPISGHATLYWYQQILGQGPKLLIQFQNNGVVDDSQLPKDRFSAERLKGVDSTLKIQPAKLEDSAVYLCASSLDGRAIREQFFGPGTRLTVL.

A remark on this clonotype: A much more abundant neighbour one base away suggests this may be a read error. V gene TRBV20-1 combines with J gene TRBJ2-7; possibly TRBD1 or TRBD2 for D (6 bases each). Germline values: CDR1 DFQATT, CDR2 SNEGSKA (reference sequence). The V gene lost 4 bases and the J gene lost 2 bases, with 18 bases spanning the gap. The CDR3 runs to 15 residues. CDR3 in amino acids: CSANALGGGTYEQYF. In DNA form, the CDR3 reads TGCAGTGCTAACGCTCTAGGGGGAGGAACCTACGAGCAGTACTTC.